The 3 T cell receptor beta chains below were found in one sample sequenced in a study of blood T cell repertoires in COVID-19. Sequencing was performed with immunoSEQ multiplex PCR; in TCRdb, only in-frame clones are kept and a portion is missing. The table includes fewer than 300,000 clones, about 80% detected once. The specimen sequenced was peripheral blood. The receptors shown here come from a woman aged 45-65 years who had recovered from COVID-19.

The V gene is TRBV28, the J gene TRBJ2-5; 10 positions match TRBD1. Germline trimming cut 7 bases from V and 13 bases from J; bases unmatched to any gene: 9. Germline CDR1 and CDR2: MDHEN and SYDVKM. The CDR3 runs to 12 residues. CDR3 residues: CASTGQGDLRYF. In DNA form, the CDR3 reads TGTGCCAGCACCGGACAGGGGGACCTTCGGTACTTC.

This clone has a handful of counts. CDR3 region: CAWSVARGPYEQYF. The CDR3 nucleotides are TGTGCCTGGAGTGTTGCCAGGGGGCCCTACGAGCAGTACTTC. This chain connects TRBV30 to TRBJ2-7, with 8 bases fitting TRBD1. Germline V CDR1 and CDR2: GTSNPN, SVGIG (reference sequence). The V gene end was trimmed by 0 bases and the J gene end by 2 bases; junction bases not matched to a gene: 3. This CDR3 is built from 14 residues.

The chain couples TRBV23-1 to TRBJ2-4; weak D call: TRBD2 (5 bases). TRBV23-1 is an ORF, and what it does is uncertain. The CDR3 runs 17 residues. V shed 0 bases and J shed 0 bases, with 12 bases lying between them. This chain's CDR3 is CASSQSSAGLAKNIQYF. CDR3 sequence (DNA): TGCGCCAGCAGTCAATCGTCGGCAGGACTAGCCAAAAACATTCAGTACTTC.